The 12 T cell receptor beta chains in this list originate from one sample, sequenced in a study of vaccination and CD4 T cells after COVID-19. These receptors are not linked to any known antigen. An Oncomine TCR Beta short-read assay was used to sequence the DNA from cultured CD4+ T cells. Using its own MiXCR run on the PCR reads, TCRdb lists one record per CDR3 protein. There are fewer than 10,000 distinct CDR3 sequences in the sample; approximately 57% occur only once, and over 15% lies in the top ten. Stated treatment: approximately 11-day PBMC culture with coronavirus spike peptide pools or control peptides (ViraFEST assay). Sequenced here: cultured CD4+ T cells from blood, sampled after SARS-CoV-2 vaccination. Receptors were obtained from a human donor with COVID-19.

The V call is TRBV7-6, the J call TRBJ2-1; possibly TRBD1 or TRBD2 for D (6 bases each). The CDR3 has 14 residues. The V and J ends lost 2 bases and 2 bases respectively, with 7 bases between them. Germline-derived CDR1 and CDR2 are SGHVS and FNYEAQ. DNA of the CDR3: TGTGCCAGCAGCTTAAGGGGGGCCTACAATGAGCAGTTCTTC. It is translated as CASSLRGAYNEQFF.

The chain recombines TRBV5-4 with TRBJ2-7; D tentatively fits TRBD1 or TRBD2 (5 bases each). The CDR3 contains 15 residues. The V end was cut by 2 bases, the J end by 2 bases, with 14 bases between. CDR1 and CDR2 (germline): SGHNT, YYREEE (reference sequence). CDR3 amino acids: CASSFSGTGPYEQYF. The CDR3 region has the DNA TGTGCCAGCAGCTTTTCCGGGACGGGACCCTACGAGCAGTACTTC. The full variable domain, rest sourced from reference TRBV5-4 and TRBJ2-7, is ETGVTQSPTHLIKTRGQQVTLRCSSQSGHNTVSWYQQALGQGPQFIFQYYREEENGRGNFPPRFSGLQFPNYSSELNVNALELDDSALYLCASSFSGTGPYEQYFGPGTRLTVT.

This clonotype was detected only a few times. The CDR3 DNA is TGTGCCAGCAGCCCCCGGATGAGACAGGGCTATGGCTACACCTTC. Residues: CASSPRMRQGYGYTF. The V call is TRBV11-2, the J call TRBJ1-2; 7 positions match TRBD1. J gave up 4 bases and V 5 bases, and 10 bases lay outside the gene matches. Germline-derived CDR1 and CDR2 are SGHAT and FQNNGV. This CDR3 is built from 15 residues. The full variable domain, completed using reference TRBV11-2 and TRBJ1-2, is EAGVAQSPRYKIIEKRQSVAFWCNPISGHATLYWYQQILGQGPKLLIQFQNNGVVDDSQLPKDRFSAERLKGVDSTLKIQPAKLEDSAVYLCASSPRMRQGYGYTFGSGTRLTVV.

The chain is built from TRBV7-9 and TRBJ2-2; D call uncertain. There are 13 residues in the CDR3. V was shortened by 4 bases and J by 4 bases, with 7 bases between the two germline ends. Looked up from germline, CDR1 is SEHNR and CDR2 is FQNEAQ (reference sequence). The CDR3 sequence: CASSYSPTGELFF. The CDR3 nucleotides read TGTGCCAGCAGCTATAGTCCCACCGGGGAGCTGTTTTTT. The full variable domain, its missing parts supplied by reference TRBV7-9 and TRBJ2-2, is DTGVSQNPRHKITKRGQNVTFRCDPISEHNRLYWYRQTLGQGPEFLTYFQNEAQLEKSRLLSDRFSAERPKGSFSTLEIQRTEQGDSAMYLCASSYSPTGELFFGEGSRLTVL.

V and J are TRBV12-5 and TRBJ2-3; D possibly corresponds to TRBD2 (6 bases). Trimming removed 6 bases from V and 0 bases from J, with 13 bases in between. The CDR3 is 15 residues long. The germline V gene has CDR1 LGHNT and CDR2 FRNRAP. CDR3 sequence reads: CASGSPGLSTDTQYF. DNA for the CDR3: TGTGCTAGTGGCTCCCCGGGACTGAGCACAGATACGCAGTATTTT.

The chain is built from TRBV19 and TRBJ2-7; TRBD1 matches 9 bases. The CDR3 extends over 15 amino acids. V lost 6 bases, J lost 5 bases, and 11 bases stayed unmatched. Per the germline V gene, CDR1 is LNHDA and CDR2 is SQIVND (reference sequence). CDR3 protein: CASRPGTGSINEQYF. CDR3 nucleotide sequence: TGTGCCAGTAGGCCCGGGACAGGGAGCATCAACGAGCAGTACTTC.

The chain couples TRBV12-3 or TRBV12-4 to TRBJ1-2; maybe TRBD1 (6 bases). V lost 4 bases and J lost 7, with 10 bases in between. The CDR3 is 12 amino acids. The CDR3 region is CASSSNRVGYTF. CDR3 DNA sequence: TGTGCCAGCAGTTCGAACAGGGTTGGCTACACCTTC.

This clonotype counts as large. The gene calls are TRBV6-2 or TRBV6-3 and TRBJ2-3; weak D call: TRBD2 (7 bases). The CDR3 is 14 amino acids. V lost 6 bases, J lost 0 bases, and 10 bases lay in between. The V gene's germline CDR1 is MNHEY and CDR2 SVGEGT. The CDR3 DNA reads TGTGCCAGCAGGCGGGGGCTAAGCACAGATACGCAGTATTTT. The encoded protein is CASRRGLSTDTQYF.

The rearrangement uses TRBV12-3 or TRBV12-4 and TRBJ2-3, with 7 nucleotides matching TRBD2. Trimming removed 6 bases from V and 0 bases from J; junction bases left unmatched: 18. The CDR3 extends over 19 amino acids. The CDR3 coding sequence is TGTGCCAGCAGGTACCAGGTGCTACTAGCGCGGGGAAGCACAGATACGCAGTATTTT. Translated, it gives CASRYQVLLARGSTDTQYF.

V and J are TRBV6-5 and TRBJ2-5, with D possibly being TRBD1 or TRBD2 (5 bases each). V dropped 2 bases and J dropped 4 bases, with 14 bases sitting between them. The CDR3 spans 15 residues. The V gene's germline CDR1 is MNHEY and CDR2 SVGAGI. CDR3 amino acids: CASSYGGWIGETQYF. CDR3 DNA sequence: TGTGCCAGCAGTTACGGGGGATGGATAGGAGAGACCCAGTACTTC.

The chain is built from TRBV7-8 and TRBJ2-1, with 10 bases aligning to TRBD2. From germline, CDR1 is SGHVS and CDR2 FQNEAQ. Unmatched junction bases numbered 3, after V lost 4 bases and J lost 0 bases. CDR3 length: 16 residues. CDR3 DNA sequence: TGTGCCAGCAGCTCAAGCGGGGGGGGCTCCTACAATGAGCAGTTCTTC. Translating gives CASSSSGGGSYNEQFF. Based on the CDR3 plus reference TRBV7-8 and TRBJ2-1, the full variable domain is GAGVSQSPRYKVAKRGQDVALRCDPISGHVSLFWYQQALGQGPEFLTYFQNEAQLDKSGLPSDRFFAERPEGSVSTLKIQRTQQEDSAVYLCASSSSGGGSYNEQFFGPGTRLTVL.

V usage is TRBV20-1 and J usage is TRBJ1-4; 7 nucleotides agree with TRBD1. The CDR3 runs to 15 residues. CDR1 is DFQATT and CDR2 is SNEGSKA in the germline V gene (reference sequence). The V segment lost 3 bases and the J segment 8 bases; nucleotides outside the gene matches: 12. The CDR3 is CSASTRGGVEEKLFF. CDR3 in DNA: TGCAGTGCTAGCACGCGAGGGGGCGTAGAGGAAAAACTGTTTTTT.